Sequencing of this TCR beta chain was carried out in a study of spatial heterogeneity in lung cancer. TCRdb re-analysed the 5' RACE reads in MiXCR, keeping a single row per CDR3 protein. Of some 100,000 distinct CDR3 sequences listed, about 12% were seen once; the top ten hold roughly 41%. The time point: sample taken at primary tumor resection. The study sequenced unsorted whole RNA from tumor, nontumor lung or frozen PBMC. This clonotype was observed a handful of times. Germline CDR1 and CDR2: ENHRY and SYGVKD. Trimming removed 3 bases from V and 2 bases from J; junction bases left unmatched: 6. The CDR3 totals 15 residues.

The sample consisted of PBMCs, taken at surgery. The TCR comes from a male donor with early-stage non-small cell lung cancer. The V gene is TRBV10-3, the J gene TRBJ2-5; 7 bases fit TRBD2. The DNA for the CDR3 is TGTGCCATCAGTGACGGCGGGAGAGCACAAGAGACCCAGTACTTC. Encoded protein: CAISDGGRAQETQYF.